One sample yielded the 31 T cell receptor beta chains listed below, sequenced in a study of memory CD4+ T cells and cytomegalovirus serostatus (dated by TCRdb to between 2018 and 2020). Libraries were built with the immunoSEQ multiplex PCR assay. The immuneACCESS repertoire file appears here via TCRdb, limited to in-frame rearrangements. These files lack a portion of the clones; in checked studies, under half of the deficit traces to unresolved V genes, and the cause of the others is not known. Counted in this sample were tens of thousands of clones; roughly three quarters of them appeared once. The top ten clonotypes cover 0.77% of the sample. Single viable CD3+CD4+CD8-CD45RO+ cells were sorted as memory CD4+ T cells on a FACSAria II. The sample comprised memory CD4+ T cells from blood. The receptors here all came from an adult in good health and CMV-seronegative.

This chain uses TRBV6-1 with TRBJ2-7; possible D gene TRBD2, 5 bases. This CDR3 is 16 amino acids long. With 1 base removed from V and 1 base from J, the gap between germline ends came to 14 bases. Germline CDR1 and CDR2: MNHNS and SASEGT. CDR3 protein: CASSEGRGGRSYEQYF. The CDR3 DNA is TGTGCCAGCAGTGAAGGCCGTGGAGGCCGATCCTACGAGCAGTACTTC.

This clone was found a few times. The chain joins TRBV11-2 to TRBJ1-1; TRBD1 matches at 7 bases. The CDR3 runs to 15 residues. Germline V gene sequence: CDR1 SGHAT, CDR2 FQNNGV. After removal of 4 bases from V and 5 bases from J, the junction contained 10 bases not matched to a gene. The CDR3 sequence: CASSSNPTGWTEAFF. CDR3 DNA: TGTGCCAGCAGCTCGAACCCGACAGGGTGGACTGAAGCTTTCTTT.

This clone has only one observation. J is TRBJ2-4 and V is TRBV7-6; 12 bases map to TRBD2. Germline CDR1 is SGHVS and CDR2 is FNYEAQ. Germline trimming cut 5 bases from V and 3 bases from J; bases unmatched to any gene: 11. CDR3 length: 18 residues. CDR3 region: CASSLLTSGGPYKNIQYF. The DNA for the CDR3 is TGTGCCAGCAGCCTACTAACTAGCGGGGGGCCCTACAAAAACATTCAGTACTTC.

The CDR3 sequence is CASSVPGNTEAFF. CDR3 in DNA: TGTGCCAGCAGCGTACCAGGGAACACTGAAGCTTTCTTT. The V and J genes are TRBV9 and TRBJ1-1, with D hard to call. CDR1 and CDR2 (germline): SGDLS, YYNGEE. The germline V and J ends were trimmed by 1 base and 1 base, with 5 bases remaining between them. The CDR3 extends over 13 amino acids.

V and J are TRBV27 and TRBJ2-6; TRBD2 agrees at 11 bases. The length of the CDR3 is 18 residues. Germline V gene lookup returns CDR1 MNHEY and CDR2 SMNVEV (reference sequence). The V and J ends lost 6 bases and 2 bases, in that order; junction bases with no gene match: 9. CDR3 region: CASRPLIAGGPGANVLTF. The CDR3 bases are TGTGCCAGCAGGCCACTAATAGCGGGGGGGCCTGGGGCCAACGTCCTGACTTTC. Based on the CDR3 plus reference TRBV27 and TRBJ2-6, the full variable domain is EAQVTQNPRYLITVTGKKLTVTCSQNMNHEYMSWYRQDPGLGLRQIYYSMNVEVTDKGDVPEGYKVSRKEKRNFPLILESPSPNQTSLYFCASRPLIAGGPGANVLTFGAGSRLTVL.

The chain recombines TRBV29-1 with TRBJ2-3; weak D call: TRBD1 (6 bases). V was pared by 7 bases and J by 2 bases, with 13 bases between. Germline V gene lookup returns CDR1 SQVTM and CDR2 ANQGSEA. This CDR3 comprises 13 residues. Here the CDR3 DNA reads TGCAGCGGAGCAACAGGGATCACAGATACGCAGTATTTT. Encoded protein: CSGATGITDTQYF.

The chain joins TRBV30 to TRBJ1-1; possible D gene TRBD1, 5 bases. This CDR3 is built from 14 residues. V lost 3 bases and J 2 bases, leaving 13 bases between the germline ends. Germline-derived CDR1 and CDR2 are GTSNPN and SVGIG (reference sequence). This CDR3 reads CAWSAGTVNTEAFF. The CDR3, as DNA: TGTGCCTGGAGCGCCGGGACCGTTAACACTGAAGCTTTCTTT.

This chain uses TRBV28 with TRBJ2-5; D unresolved. The V end lost 5 bases, the J end lost 1 base, and 14 bases lay between the germline ends. The CDR3 contains 15 residues. Germline V gene data show CDR1 as MDHEN and CDR2 as SYDVKM. Here the CDR3 DNA reads TGTGCCAGCAGTCGGCCCCGGAGTGGCCAAGAGACCCAGTACTTC. It codes for CASSRPRSGQETQYF.

This chain uses TRBV7-2 with TRBJ2-7; 7 bases fit TRBD2. The CDR3 totals 14 residues. Germline-derived CDR1 and CDR2 are SGHTA and FQGNSA. V was pared by 3 bases and J by 3 bases, with 5 bases of the junction left unmatched. The CDR3 loop is CASSFQGGSYEQYF. As DNA, the CDR3 is TGTGCCAGCAGCTTCCAGGGAGGGAGCTACGAGCAGTACTTC.

This clone was detected only a few times. The rearrangement uses TRBV28 and TRBJ2-7, with 8 bases aligning to TRBD2. The CDR3 covers 13 residues. V was pared by 4 bases and J by 9 bases, with 8 bases of the junction left unmatched. Germline V gene lookup returns CDR1 MDHEN and CDR2 SYDVKM. CDR3 residues: CASSSGHGRGQYF. The CDR3 coding sequence is TGTGCCAGCAGTTCGGGACACGGGAGGGGGCAGTACTTC.

This rearrangement joins TRBV29-1 to TRBJ2-5, with D hard to call. Trimming took off 0 bases at V and 1 base at J, with 9 bases between the two ends. The CDR3 sequence is 14 residues long. CDR1 is SQVTM and CDR2 is ANQGSEA in the germline V gene. Here the CDR3 DNA reads TGCAGCGTTGAAGATCAGGCCCGCCAAGAGACCCAGTACTTC. Its translation: CSVEDQARQETQYF.

J is TRBJ2-7 and V is TRBV7-9, with D tentatively TRBD1 (6 bases). With 2 bases removed from V and 3 bases from J, the gap between germline ends came to 14 bases. The germline gives CDR1 SEHNR, CDR2 FQNEAQ (reference sequence). The CDR3 sequence is 15 residues long. The CDR3, as DNA: TGTGCCAGCAGCTTAAGTTGGGCAGGGGACTACGAGCAGTACTTC. Its protein is CASSLSWAGDYEQYF.

The rearrangement uses TRBV5-1 and TRBJ2-7; possible D gene TRBD1, 6 bases. The CDR3 extends over 14 amino acids. Germline CDR1 SGHRS, CDR2 YFSETQ. Trimming left V 0 bases short and J 0 bases short, with 7 bases between. The CDR3 spells CASSLGDISYEQYF. The CDR3 bases are TGCGCCAGCAGCTTGGGGGACATCTCCTACGAGCAGTACTTC.

This clone came up a few times. The chain has TRBV14 and TRBJ1-1; 7 positions match TRBD1. The CDR3 has 14 residues. Germline V gene data show CDR1 as SGHDN and CDR2 as FVKESK. With 4 bases clipped from V and 7 bases from J, the junction kept 9 bases outside the gene matches. For the CDR3, the DNA is TGTGCCAGCAGCCCAAGGACAGGCCGGGGTGAAGCTTTCTTT. This translates into CASSPRTGRGEAFF. Variable domain in full (rest from reference TRBV14 and TRBJ1-1): EAGVTQFPSHSVIEKGQTVTLRCDPISGHDNLYWYRRVMGKEIKFLLHFVKESKQDESGMPNNRFLAERTGGTYSTLKVQPAELEDSGVYFCASSPRTGRGEAFFGQGTRLTVV.

This chain links TRBV7-3 with TRBJ2-1, with D possibly being TRBD1 or TRBD2 (6 bases each). This CDR3 has 16 amino acids. The V and J ends lost 0 bases and 6 bases respectively, with 15 bases between them. Germline values: CDR1 SGHTA, CDR2 FQGTGA. The CDR3 DNA is TGTGCCAGCAGCTTAACCTCGGGGGCCTCAGGCAATGAGCAGTTCTTC. Translating gives CASSLTSGASGNEQFF.

The table lists this clone with a few counts. The chain employs TRBV30 and TRBJ1-2; 11 positions match TRBD1. The J segment lost 7 bases and the V segment lost 5 bases, leaving 6 bases of the junction unmatched. Per germline, CDR1 GTSNPN and CDR2 SVGIG (reference sequence). The CDR3 consists of 13 residues. The DNA for the CDR3 is TGTGCCTGGGGGGGACAGGGGGATTCTGGCTACACCTTC. Encoded protein: CAWGGQGDSGYTF.

The V call is TRBV30, the J call TRBJ1-1; tentatively, D is TRBD1 (6 bases). The CDR3 is made up of 13 amino acids. Trimming removed 0 bases from V and 7 bases from J, with 12 bases in between. Per germline, CDR1 GTSNPN and CDR2 SVGIG (reference sequence). CDR3 loop: CAWSVRQGIEAFF. CDR3 coding DNA: TGTGCCTGGAGTGTACGTCAGGGGATTGAAGCTTTCTTT.

This chain links TRBV12-5 with TRBJ2-2; TRBD1 matches at 11 bases. V lost 5 bases to trimming and J lost 5 bases; unmatched junction nucleotides: 4. The V gene's germline CDR1 is LGHNT and CDR2 FRNRAP. This CDR3 has 15 residues. The CDR3, as DNA: TGTGCTAGTGGTCCGGGGACAGGGGGGACCGGGGAGCTGTTTTTT. This sequence encodes CASGPGTGGTGELFF.

V and J are TRBV6-6 and TRBJ1-3; D uncertain. Germline CDR1 reads MNHNY; CDR2 reads SVGAGI (reference sequence). The CDR3 length is 14 residues. The V end was cut by 2 bases, the J end by 1 base, with 6 bases between. This CDR3 reads CASSYEGSGNTIYF. The DNA of the CDR3 is TGTGCCAGCAGTTACGAGGGTTCTGGAAACACCATATATTTT.

The J gene is TRBJ2-2, the V gene TRBV7-2, with 8 bases that match TRBD1. This CDR3 has 17 residues. With V trimmed by 0 bases and J by 3 bases, 6 bases remained unmatched. CDR1 and CDR2 (germline): SGHTA, FQGNSA. The CDR3 bases are TGTGCCAGCAGCTTAGCTTGGCGGACAGGGTACACCGGGGAGCTGTTTTTT. The encoded protein is CASSLAWRTGYTGELFF.

The chain has TRBV4-2 and TRBJ1-3; D is unclear. The CDR3 covers 17 residues. Germline V gene data show CDR1 as LGHNA and CDR2 as YNFKEQ. With 3 bases removed from V and 0 bases from J, the gap between germline ends came to 15 bases. The CDR3 nucleotides read TGTGCCAGCAGCCACGGCGGGAGGTCCTACTCTGGAAACACCATATATTTT. Residues: CASSHGGRSYSGNTIYF.

The chain has TRBV9 and TRBJ2-5; 13 bases map to TRBD2. The CDR3 loop spans 17 amino acids. Trimming cost V 4 bases and J 4 bases; bases outside gene matches: 10. The V gene's germline CDR1 is SGDLS and CDR2 YYNGEE. In DNA, the CDR3 is TGTGCCAGCAGCACTGGGACTAGCGGGGTGCTAACAGAGACCCAGTACTTC. This translates into CASSTGTSGVLTETQYF. Full variable domain (missing parts from reference TRBV9 and TRBJ2-5): DSGVTQTPKHLITATGQRVTLRCSPRSGDLSVYWYQQSLDQGLQFLIQYYNGEERAKGNILERFSAQQFPDLHSELNLSSLELGDSALYFCASSTGTSGVLTETQYFGPGTRLLVL.

The chain uses TRBV11-2 and TRBJ1-6; D gene unclear. CDR3 length: 12 amino acids. The germline CDR1 and CDR2 sequences are SGHAT and FQNNGV. Deletions cut 1 base from V and 11 bases from J, with 6 bases between. This CDR3 is CASSLGGAPLHF. In nucleotides, the CDR3 is TGTGCCAGCAGCTTAGGTGGGGCACCCCTCCACTTT.

The genes are TRBV6-4 and TRBJ1-1, with 7 bases lining up with TRBD1. V lost 5 bases and J lost 4; bases outside the gene matches: 10. Germline loops: CDR1 MRHNA, CDR2 SNTAGT. This CDR3 comprises 15 residues. This chain's CDR3 is CASSIRQGAVTEAFF. The CDR3 bases are TGTGCCAGCAGTATCCGACAGGGAGCTGTCACTGAAGCTTTCTTT.

The DNA for the CDR3 is TGTGCCAGCAGTGAAGAGATGAGGGGGCGTGAAAAACTGTTTTTT. Protein: CASSEEMRGREKLFF. The chain uses TRBV6-1 and TRBJ1-4; 7 bases are a match to TRBD1. The CDR3 has 15 residues. Trimming removed 1 base from V and 7 bases from J; junction bases left unmatched: 6. Germline lookup yields CDR1 MNHNS and CDR2 SASEGT.

The V gene is TRBV7-9, the J gene TRBJ1-4; D gene unclear. Germline CDR1 is SEHNR and CDR2 is FQNEAQ (reference sequence). The V end was cut by 5 bases, the J end by 0 bases, with 16 bases between. The CDR3 is 17 amino acids. DNA for the CDR3: TGTGCCAGCAGCCCGTTAGGAACGAGAGCAACTAATGAAAAACTGTTTTTT. Translation gives CASSPLGTRATNEKLFF. Using reference TRBV7-9 and TRBJ1-4 for the parts outside the CDR3, the full variable domain is DTGVSQNPRHKITKRGQNVTFRCDPISEHNRLYWYRQTLGQGPEFLTYFQNEAQLEKSRLLSDRFSAERPKGSFSTLEIQRTEQGDSAMYLCASSPLGTRATNEKLFFGSGTQLSVL.

This chain links TRBV18 with TRBJ1-2, with no clear D. Germline CDR1 KGHSH, CDR2 LQKENI. V shed 5 bases and J shed 0 bases, with 10 bases lying between them. The CDR3 is made up of 14 amino acids. The CDR3 region is CASSIGQANYGYTF. The CDR3 bases are TGTGCCAGCTCAATCGGTCAAGCTAACTATGGCTACACCTTC.

For the CDR3, the DNA is TGCGCCAGCAGCCCGGGGGGGGTCTACGAGCAGTACTTC. Translation: CASSPGGVYEQYF. The rearrangement joins TRBV5-1 to TRBJ2-7, with 8 nucleotides matching TRBD2. CDR3 length equals 13 residues. CDR1 and CDR2 from the germline V gene are SGHRS and YFSETQ. Unmatched junction bases numbered 3, after V lost 4 bases and J lost 3 bases.

This sequence joins TRBV29-1 and TRBJ1-2; the match to TRBD1 covers 7 bases. Trimming cost V 3 bases and J 5 bases; bases outside gene matches: 6. This CDR3 has 13 amino acids. In germline, CDR1 is SQVTM, CDR2 ANQGSEA. CDR3 sequence: CSVDPGQNYGYTF. The CDR3 DNA is TGCAGCGTTGACCCGGGACAGAATTATGGCTACACCTTC.

The chain joins TRBV6-1 to TRBJ1-5; D is possibly TRBD1 (5 bases). CDR1 and CDR2 from the germline V gene are MNHNS and SASEGT. The CDR3 is 14 amino acids. Trimming shortened V by 2 bases and J by 7 bases, and 12 bases separated the two germline ends. The CDR3 spells CASSEMGGGQPQHF. CDR3 DNA: TGTGCCAGCAGTGAAATGGGGGGAGGACAGCCCCAGCATTTT.

CDR3 sequence: CASSYSGRGTGNTIYF. In DNA form, the CDR3 reads TGTGCCAGCAGTTACTCAGGCAGGGGGACTGGAAACACCATATATTTT. V is TRBV6-5 and J is TRBJ1-3, with TRBD1 matching over 7 bases. This CDR3 has 16 residues. The germline V gene has CDR1 MNHEY and CDR2 SVGAGI. Trimming removed 0 bases from V and 2 bases from J; junction bases left unmatched: 4.